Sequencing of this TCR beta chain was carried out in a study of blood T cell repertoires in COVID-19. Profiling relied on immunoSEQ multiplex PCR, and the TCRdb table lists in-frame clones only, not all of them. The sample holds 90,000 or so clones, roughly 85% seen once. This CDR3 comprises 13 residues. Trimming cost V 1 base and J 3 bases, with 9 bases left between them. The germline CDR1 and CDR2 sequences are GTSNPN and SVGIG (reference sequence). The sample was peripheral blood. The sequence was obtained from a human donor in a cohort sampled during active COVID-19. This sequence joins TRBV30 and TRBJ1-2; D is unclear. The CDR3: CAWSGGQDYGYTF. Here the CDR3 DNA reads TGTGCCTGGAGTGGTGGGCAGGACTATGGCTACACCTTC.